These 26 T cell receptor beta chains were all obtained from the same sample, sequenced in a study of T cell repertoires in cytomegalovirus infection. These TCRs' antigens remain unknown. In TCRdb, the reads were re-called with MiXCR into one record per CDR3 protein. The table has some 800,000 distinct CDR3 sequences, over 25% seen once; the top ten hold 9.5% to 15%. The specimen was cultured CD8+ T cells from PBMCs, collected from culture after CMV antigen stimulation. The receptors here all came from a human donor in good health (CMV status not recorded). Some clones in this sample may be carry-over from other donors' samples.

CDR3 in amino acids: CASSEAAAAEAFF. The CDR3 DNA follows: TGTGCCAGCAGTGAAGCTGCCGCTGCCGAAGCTTTCTTT. The chain has TRBV2 and TRBJ1-1; D is uncertain. The ends were cut back, 0 bases at V and 8 bases at J, with 10 bases in the middle. Germline-derived CDR1 and CDR2 are SNHLY and FYNNEI. This CDR3 has 13 residues. The complete variable domain, with remaining parts taken from reference TRBV2 and TRBJ1-1, reads EPEVTQTPSHQVTQMGQEVILRCVPISNHLYFYWYRQILGQKVEFLVSFYNNEISEKSEIFDDQFSVERPDGSNFTLKIRSTKLEDSAMYFCASSEAAAAEAFFGQGTRLTVV.

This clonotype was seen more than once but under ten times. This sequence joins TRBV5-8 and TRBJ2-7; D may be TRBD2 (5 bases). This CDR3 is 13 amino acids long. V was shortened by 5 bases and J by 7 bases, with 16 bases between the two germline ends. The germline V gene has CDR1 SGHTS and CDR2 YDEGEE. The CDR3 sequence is CASSYGLIFEQYV. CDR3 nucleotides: TGTGCCAGCAGTTACGGACTGATCTTTGAGCAGTACGTC.

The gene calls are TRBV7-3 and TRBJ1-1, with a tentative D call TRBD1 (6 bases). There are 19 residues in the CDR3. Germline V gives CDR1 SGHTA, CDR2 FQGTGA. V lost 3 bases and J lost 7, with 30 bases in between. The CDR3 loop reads CASSFREVLAGGELFEAFF. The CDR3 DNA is TGTGCCAGCAGCTTCCGAGAAGTCCTGGCGGGGGGCGAGTTGTTTGAAGCTTTCTTT.

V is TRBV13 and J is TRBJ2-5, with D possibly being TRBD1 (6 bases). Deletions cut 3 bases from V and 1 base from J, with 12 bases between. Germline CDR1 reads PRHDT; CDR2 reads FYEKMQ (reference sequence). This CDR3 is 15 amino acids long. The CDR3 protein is CASSFLRQVQETQYF. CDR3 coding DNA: TGTGCCAGCAGCTTCCTCCGACAGGTCCAAGAGACCCAGTACTTC.

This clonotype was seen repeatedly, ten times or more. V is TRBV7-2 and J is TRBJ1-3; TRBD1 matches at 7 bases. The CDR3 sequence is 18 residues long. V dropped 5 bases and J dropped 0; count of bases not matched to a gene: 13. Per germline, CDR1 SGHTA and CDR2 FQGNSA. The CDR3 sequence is CASSPLPGQILSGNTIYF. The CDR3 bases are TGTGCCAGCAGCCCCCTCCCGGGACAGATCCTCTCTGGAAACACCATATATTTT.

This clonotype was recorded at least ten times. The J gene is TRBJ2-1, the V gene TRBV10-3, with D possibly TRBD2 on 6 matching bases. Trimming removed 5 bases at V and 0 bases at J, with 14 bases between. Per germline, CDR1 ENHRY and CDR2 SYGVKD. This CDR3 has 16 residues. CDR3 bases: TGTGCCATCAGTCCGCCGGAGGGGAACTCCTACAATGAGCAGTTCTTC. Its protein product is CAISPPEGNSYNEQFF.

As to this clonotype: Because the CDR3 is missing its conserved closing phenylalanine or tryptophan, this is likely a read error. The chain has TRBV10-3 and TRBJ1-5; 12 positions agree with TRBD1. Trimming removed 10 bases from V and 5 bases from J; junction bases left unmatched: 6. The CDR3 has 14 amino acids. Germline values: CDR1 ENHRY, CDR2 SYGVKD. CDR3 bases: TGTGCCACCCGGGACAGGGGGCCGGATCAGCCCCAGCATTCT. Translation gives CATRDRGPDQPQHS.

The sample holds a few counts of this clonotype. CDR3 DNA: TGTGCCAGCAGATCCAGAGGGGGAGAGACCCAGTACTTC. Translation gives CASRSRGGETQYF. The chain recombines TRBV7-9 with TRBJ2-5; TRBD1 is a possible D gene (6 bases). Trimming cost V 6 bases and J 4 bases, with 12 bases left between them. The length of the CDR3 is 13 residues. CDR1 is SEHNR and CDR2 is FQNEAQ in the germline V gene (reference sequence).

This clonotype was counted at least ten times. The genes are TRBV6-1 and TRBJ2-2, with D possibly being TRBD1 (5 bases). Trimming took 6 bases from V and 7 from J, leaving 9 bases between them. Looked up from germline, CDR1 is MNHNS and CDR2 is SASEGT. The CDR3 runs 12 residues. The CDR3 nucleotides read TGTGCCAGCAGCCAGGGCGGCGGGGAGCTGTTTTTT. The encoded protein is CASSQGGGELFF.

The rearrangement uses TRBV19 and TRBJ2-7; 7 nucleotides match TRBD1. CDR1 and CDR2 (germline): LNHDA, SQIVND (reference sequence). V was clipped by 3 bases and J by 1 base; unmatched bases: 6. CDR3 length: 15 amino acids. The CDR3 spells CASSMGAGGSYEQYF. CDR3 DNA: TGTGCCAGTAGTATGGGGGCAGGGGGATCCTACGAGCAGTACTTC.

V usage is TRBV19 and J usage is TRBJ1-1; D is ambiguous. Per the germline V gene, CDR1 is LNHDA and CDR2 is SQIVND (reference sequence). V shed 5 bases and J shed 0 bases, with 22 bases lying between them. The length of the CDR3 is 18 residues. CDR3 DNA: TGTGCCAGTAGTCCCCTGGGCGTGCTAAAGCCTGTGAACACTGAAGCTTTCTTT. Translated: CASSPLGVLKPVNTEAFF.

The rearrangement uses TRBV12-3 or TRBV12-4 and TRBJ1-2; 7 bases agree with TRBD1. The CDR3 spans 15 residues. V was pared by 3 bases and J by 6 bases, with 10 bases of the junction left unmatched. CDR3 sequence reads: CASSLGTEARHGYTF. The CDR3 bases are TGTGCCAGCAGTTTGGGGACAGAAGCCAGGCATGGCTACACCTTC.

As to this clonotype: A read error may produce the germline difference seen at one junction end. The CDR3 DNA is TGCGCCAGTAGCCAAGAGACAGGGGTAGACACTGAAGCTTTCTTT. It encodes CASSQETGVDTEAFF. The gene calls are TRBV4-1 and TRBJ1-1; TRBD1 agrees at 8 bases. Germline V lookup: CDR1 MGHRA, CDR2 YSYEKL. The CDR3 spans 15 residues.

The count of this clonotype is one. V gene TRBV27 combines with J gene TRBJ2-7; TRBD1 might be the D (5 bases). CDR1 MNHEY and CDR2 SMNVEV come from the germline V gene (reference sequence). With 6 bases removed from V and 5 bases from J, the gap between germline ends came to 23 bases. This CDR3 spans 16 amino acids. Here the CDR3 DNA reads TGTGCCAGCAGAGGGGAAGGGGCCAATATATTTAACGAGCAGTACTTC. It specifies CASRGEGANIFNEQYF.

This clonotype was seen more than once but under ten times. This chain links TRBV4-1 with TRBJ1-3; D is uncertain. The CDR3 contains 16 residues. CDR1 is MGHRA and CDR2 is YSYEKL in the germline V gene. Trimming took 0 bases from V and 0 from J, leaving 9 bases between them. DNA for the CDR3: TGCGCCAGCAGCCAAGACGTGGCAGCCTCTGGAAACACCATATATTTT. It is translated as CASSQDVAASGNTIYF.

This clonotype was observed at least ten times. The CDR3 here is CASSSRTVNTGELFF. The CDR3 DNA follows: TGTGCCAGCAGCTCAAGGACTGTGAACACCGGGGAGCTGTTTTTT. The genes are TRBV7-9 and TRBJ2-2; D is perhaps TRBD2 (5 bases). Trimming removed 4 bases at V and 1 base at J, with 10 bases between. The CDR3 has 15 amino acids. From germline, CDR1 is SEHNR and CDR2 FQNEAQ (reference sequence).

The CDR3 region has the DNA TGCAGTGCTCCCGGGCGTGAGGGGGCCAACTATGGCTACACCTTC. This encodes CSAPGREGANYGYTF. The chain is built from TRBV20-1 and TRBJ1-2; 7 positions agree with TRBD1. The V gene's germline CDR1 is DFQATT and CDR2 SNEGSKA (reference sequence). The CDR3 covers 15 residues. The J segment lost 2 bases and the V segment lost 5 bases, leaving 11 bases of the junction unmatched.

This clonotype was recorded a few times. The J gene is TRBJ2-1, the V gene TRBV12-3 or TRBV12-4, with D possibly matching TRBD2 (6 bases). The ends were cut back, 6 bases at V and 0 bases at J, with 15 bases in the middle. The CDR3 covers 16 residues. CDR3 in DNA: TGTGCCAGCAGACCTTACGCGGGGAGCTCCTACAATGAGCAGTTCTTC. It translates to CASRPYAGSSYNEQFF.

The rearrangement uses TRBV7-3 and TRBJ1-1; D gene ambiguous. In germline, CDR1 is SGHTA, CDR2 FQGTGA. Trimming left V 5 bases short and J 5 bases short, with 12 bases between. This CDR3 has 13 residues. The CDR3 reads CASSVQEATEAFF. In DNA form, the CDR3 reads TGTGCCAGCAGCGTTCAGGAGGCAACTGAAGCTTTCTTT.

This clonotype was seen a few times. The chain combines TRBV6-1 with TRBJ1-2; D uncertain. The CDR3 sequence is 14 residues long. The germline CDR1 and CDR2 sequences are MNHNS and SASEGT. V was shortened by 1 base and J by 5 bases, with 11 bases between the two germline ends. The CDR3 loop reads CASSEVEFEYGYTF. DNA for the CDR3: TGTGCCAGCAGTGAAGTCGAGTTCGAGTATGGCTACACCTTC.

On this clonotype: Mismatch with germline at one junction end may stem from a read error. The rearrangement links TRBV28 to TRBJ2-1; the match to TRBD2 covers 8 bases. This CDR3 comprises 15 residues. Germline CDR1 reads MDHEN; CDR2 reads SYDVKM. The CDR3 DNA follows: TGTGCCAACAGTTTGGGGGCGGGGGGCTACAATGAGCAGTTCTTC. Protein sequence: CANSLGAGGYNEQFF.

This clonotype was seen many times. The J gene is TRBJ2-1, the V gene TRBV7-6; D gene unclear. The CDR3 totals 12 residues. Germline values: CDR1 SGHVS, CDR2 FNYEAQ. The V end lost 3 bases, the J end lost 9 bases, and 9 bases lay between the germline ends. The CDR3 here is CASSFIWSEQFF. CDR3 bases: TGTGCCAGCAGCTTTATATGGAGTGAGCAGTTCTTC.

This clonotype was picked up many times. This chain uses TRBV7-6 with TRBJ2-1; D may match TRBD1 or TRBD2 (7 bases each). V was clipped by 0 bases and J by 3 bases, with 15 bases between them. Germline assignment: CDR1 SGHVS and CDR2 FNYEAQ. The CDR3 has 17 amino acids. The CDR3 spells CASSLARGRGSYNEQFF. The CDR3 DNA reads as TGTGCCAGCAGCTTAGCAAGGGGGCGGGGGAGCTACAATGAGCAGTTCTTC.

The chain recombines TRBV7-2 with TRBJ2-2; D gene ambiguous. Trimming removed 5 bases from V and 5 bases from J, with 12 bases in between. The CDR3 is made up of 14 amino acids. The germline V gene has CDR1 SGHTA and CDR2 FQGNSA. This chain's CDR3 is CASSPRSVTGELFF. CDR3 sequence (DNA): TGTGCCAGCAGCCCGAGAAGCGTGACCGGGGAGCTGTTTTTT.

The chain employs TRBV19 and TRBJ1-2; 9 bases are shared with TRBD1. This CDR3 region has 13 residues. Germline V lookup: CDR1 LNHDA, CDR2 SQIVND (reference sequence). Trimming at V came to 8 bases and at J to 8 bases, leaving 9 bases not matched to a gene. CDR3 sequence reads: CASDPGTGWGYTF. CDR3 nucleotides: TGTGCCAGTGACCCCGGGACAGGGTGGGGCTACACCTTC.

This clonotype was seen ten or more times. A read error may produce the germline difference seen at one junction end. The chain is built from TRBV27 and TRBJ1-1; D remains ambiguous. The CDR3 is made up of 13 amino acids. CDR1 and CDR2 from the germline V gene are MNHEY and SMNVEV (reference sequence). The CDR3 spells CASSPGLNTEAFF. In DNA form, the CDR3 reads TGCGCCAGCAGCCCGGGCCTCAACACTGAAGCTTTCTTT.